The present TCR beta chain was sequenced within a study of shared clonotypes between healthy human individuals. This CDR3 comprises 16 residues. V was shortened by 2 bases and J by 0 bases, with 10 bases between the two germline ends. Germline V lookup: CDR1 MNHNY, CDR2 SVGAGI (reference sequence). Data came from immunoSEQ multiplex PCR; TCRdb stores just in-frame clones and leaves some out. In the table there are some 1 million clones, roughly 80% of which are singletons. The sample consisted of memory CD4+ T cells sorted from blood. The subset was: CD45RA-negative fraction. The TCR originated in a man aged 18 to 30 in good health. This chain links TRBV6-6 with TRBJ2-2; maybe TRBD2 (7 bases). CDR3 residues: CASSYGGAANTGELFF. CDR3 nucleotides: TGTGCCAGCAGTTACGGGGGGGCGGCGAACACCGGGGAGCTGTTTTTT.